Listed here are 21 T cell receptor beta chains from one sample, sequenced in a study of monozygotic twins with inflammatory bowel disease. Using the 5' RACE reads, TCRdb records one entry per CDR3 protein without DNA. The table counts approximately 300,000 distinct CDR3 sequences; 5.6% lies in the top ten. Material: blood. Receptors originate from a human donor with ulcerative colitis or Crohn's disease, or a healthy co-twin of an affected twin (not recorded which).

The chain joins TRBV7-8 to TRBJ1-1; TCRdb's assignment of TRBD1 cannot be checked, as there is no DNA. The CDR3 contains 17 residues. Looked up from germline, CDR1 is SGHVS and CDR2 is FQNEAQ. CDR3 loop: CASSLSGVIRGRGEAFF. The full variable domain, in which reference TRBV7-8 and TRBJ1-1 provide the parts outside the CDR3, is GAGVSQSPRYKVAKRGQDVALRCDPISGHVSLFWYQQALGQGPEFLTYFQNEAQLDKSGLPSDRFFAERPEGSVSTLKIQRTQQEDSAVYLCASSLSGVIRGRGEAFFGQGTRLTVV.

V gene TRBV4-3 combines with J gene TRBJ2-5; there is no DNA to check the TCRdb D call of TRBD2. This CDR3 has 15 residues. The germline V gene has CDR1 LGHNA and CDR2 YSLEER. CDR3 region: CASSQDRGGRETQYF.

This chain links TRBV12-3 or TRBV12-4 with TRBJ2-1; TCRdb selects TRBD2, and the lack of DNA leaves this call unchecked. CDR3 length: 13 amino acids. CDR3 loop: CASSLARAGNQFF.

The chain couples TRBV5-1 to TRBJ2-4; the D call from TCRdb, TRBD1, cannot be confirmed without DNA. The CDR3 extends over 16 amino acids. CDR1 SGHRS and CDR2 YFSETQ come from the germline V gene. CDR3 sequence: CASSYGTGPAKNIQYF.

The rearrangement uses TRBV28 and TRBJ2-7; the TCRdb call, TRBD2, lacks DNA for checking. CDR1 and CDR2 from the germline V gene are MDHEN and SYDVKM. The CDR3 contains 19 residues. The CDR3 is CASSLGISGSDSPSYEQYF.

This chain links TRBV6-5 with TRBJ2-5; the D call of TRBD1 rests on TCRdb alone, since no DNA is present to check it. This CDR3 region has 17 residues. Germline V CDR1 and CDR2: MNHEY, SVGAGI. The CDR3 sequence is CASSYFPPTEVQETQYF.

The chain links TRBV20-1 to TRBJ1-2. This CDR3 comprises 14 residues. Germline values: CDR1 DFQATT, CDR2 SNEGSKA (reference sequence). CDR3 sequence reads: CSARVPGYDYGYTF.

This chain uses TRBV12-3 or TRBV12-4 with TRBJ2-6. The CDR3 is 14 residues long. The CDR3 here is CASSNSSGANVLTF.

The chain employs TRBV5-1 and TRBJ2-5. CDR3 length: 13 residues. The germline CDR1 and CDR2 sequences are SGHRS and YFSETQ. CDR3: CASSSLLEETQYF.

The chain links TRBV7-8 to TRBJ2-5; TCRdb reports TRBD1, a call that lacks DNA to check it against. This CDR3 spans 13 amino acids. Germline V CDR1 and CDR2: SGHVS, FQNEAQ. The CDR3 sequence: CASTTGGWETQYF.

The chain links TRBV30 to TRBJ2-7; TCRdb's D call, TRBD2, is unchecked because there is no DNA. This CDR3 comprises 13 residues. Germline V gene data show CDR1 as GTSNPN and CDR2 as SVGIG (reference sequence). The chain's CDR3 is CAFQEGSSYEQYF.

This chain links TRBV2 with TRBJ1-5; TCRdb outputs TRBD1, but without DNA this stays unchecked. CDR1 and CDR2 (germline): SNHLY, FYNNEI. The length of the CDR3 is 16 residues. The CDR3 sequence is CASSEGDRGWNQPQHF.

The J gene is TRBJ2-7, the V gene TRBV7-6; TCRdb's assignment of TRBD2 cannot be checked, as there is no DNA. From germline, CDR1 is SGHVS and CDR2 FNYEAQ. The length of the CDR3 is 15 residues. CDR3 protein: CASSKGTSGRSEQYF.

The rearrangement links TRBV5-1 to TRBJ2-2. CDR1 is SGHRS and CDR2 is YFSETQ in the germline V gene. The CDR3 length is 15 residues. CDR3 loop: CASSSPPPDTGELFF.

The chain carries TRBV5-1 and TRBJ2-7; the D call of TRBD2 rests on TCRdb alone, since no DNA is present to check it. Germline loops: CDR1 SGHRS, CDR2 YFSETQ. This CDR3 spans 17 amino acids. CDR3 region: CASSVTGTSGRMGEQYF.

V and J are TRBV12-3 or TRBV12-4 and TRBJ2-3; without DNA, the TCRdb call of TRBD1 cannot be checked. There are 13 residues in the CDR3. CDR3 amino acids: CASRPGQRFAQYF.

The chain has TRBV7-2 and TRBJ1-1; TCRdb designates TRBD1, a call that cannot be tested without DNA. Germline V gives CDR1 SGHTA, CDR2 FQGNSA. The CDR3 length is 16 residues. The CDR3 is CASSLAGTGGDTEAFF.

V usage is TRBV20-1 and J usage is TRBJ1-4; TCRdb gives TRBD1 as the D gene, but with no DNA this cannot be confirmed. Germline V gene data show CDR1 as DFQATT and CDR2 as SNEGSKA (reference sequence). There are 13 residues in the CDR3. This chain's CDR3 is CSARGGAGEKLFF.

This chain connects TRBV7-2 to TRBJ2-1; the D call from TCRdb, TRBD1, cannot be confirmed without DNA. The CDR3 is 16 residues long. Per the germline V gene, CDR1 is SGHTA and CDR2 is FQGNSA. The chain's CDR3 is CASSLDGTGLYNEQFF. Full variable domain (rest looked up from reference TRBV7-2 and TRBJ2-1): GAGVSQSPSNKVTEKGKDVELRCDPISGHTALYWYRQSLGQGLEFLIYFQGNSAPDKSGLPSDRFSAERTGGSVSTLTIQRTQQEDSAVYLCASSLDGTGLYNEQFFGPGTRLTVL.

V gene TRBV24-1 combines with J gene TRBJ2-1; no DNA is available, so the TRBD2 call from TCRdb remains unchecked. This CDR3 has 17 residues. CDR1 is KGHDR, CDR2 SFDVKD, per germline. The CDR3 loop is CATSDLHRARLPREQFF.

The rearrangement uses TRBV7-2 and TRBJ1-2; with no DNA, the TCRdb D assignment of TRBD1 cannot be verified. The germline gives CDR1 SGHTA, CDR2 FQGNSA. The CDR3 sequence is 16 residues long. The CDR3 region is CASSSPGQGLSYGYTF.